Sequencing of this T cell receptor beta chain was carried out in a study of blood T cell repertoires in COVID-19. About the study: From the United States, Italy and Spain came samples of acute and convalescent COVID-19. From T cells, B-cell-depleted T cells, or PBMCs came the material, which was cDNA or gDNA.

The CDR3 is made up of 17 amino acids. Germline loops: CDR1 SGDLS, CDR2 YYNGEE. V lost 4 bases and J lost 3; bases outside the gene matches: 13. In the original analysis: Amplified reference gene primers provided the basis for estimating nucleated cell counts. Produced via immunoSEQ multiplex PCR; TCRdb's table is partial and in-frame only. V, J and clone size are taken as reported in that table, and D and trimming were inferred from the DNA itself. The sample has some 85,000 clones; 70% to 90% are singletons. Sequenced material: peripheral blood. The receptor's source is a man between 50 and 59 years old with acute or convalescent COVID-19. The J gene is TRBJ1-1, the V gene TRBV9, with 9 bases matching TRBD1. In nucleotides, the CDR3 is TGTGCCAGCAGCAATCGTCCGGGACAGGGTTTTCACACTGAAGCTTTCTTT. Its protein is CASSNRPGQGFHTEAFF.